This T cell receptor (beta chain) derives from a study of identical twins. Regarding the study as a whole: The study reached conclusions through statistical analysis that was cross-sectional, not following the same donors.

TCRdb re-called the 5' RACE reads through MiXCR, storing one row per CDR3 protein. The repertoire includes some 330,000 distinct CDR3 sequences, approximately 8.8% of them detected once, and about 9.1% sits in the top ten. The CDR3 is 15 residues long. The germline CDR1 and CDR2 sequences are SNHLY and FYNNEI. The V gene lost 4 bases and the J gene lost 1 base, with 12 bases spanning the gap. This clonotype was recorded many times. Antigen: not known. The V and J genes are TRBV2 and TRBJ2-3, with unresolved D. The sequence derives from a woman in her forties or fifties in good health. The sequencing input was naive T cells sorted from blood. CDR3 nucleotides: TGTGCCAGCAGTGGACTTGAGAGCCGCACAGATACGCAGTATTTT. This sequence encodes CASSGLESRTDTQYF.